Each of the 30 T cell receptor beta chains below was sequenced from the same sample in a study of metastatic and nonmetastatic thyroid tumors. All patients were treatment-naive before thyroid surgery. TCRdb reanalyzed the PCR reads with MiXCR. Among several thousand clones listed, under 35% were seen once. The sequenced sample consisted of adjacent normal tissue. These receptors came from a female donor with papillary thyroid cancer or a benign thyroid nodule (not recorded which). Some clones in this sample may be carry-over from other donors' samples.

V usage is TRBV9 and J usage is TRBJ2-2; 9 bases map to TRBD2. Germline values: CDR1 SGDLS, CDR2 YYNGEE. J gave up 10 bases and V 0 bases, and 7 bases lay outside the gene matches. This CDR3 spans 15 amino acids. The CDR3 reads CASSVEGGGAVELFF. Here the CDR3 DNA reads TGTGCCAGCAGCGTAGAGGGCGGGGGGGCCGTGGAGCTGTTTTTT. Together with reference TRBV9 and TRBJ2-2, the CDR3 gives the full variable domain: DSGVTQTPKHLITATGQRVTLRCSPRSGDLSVYWYQQSLDQGLQFLIQYYNGEERAKGNILERFSAQQFPDLHSELNLSSLELGDSALYFCASSVEGGGAVELFFGEGSRLTVL.

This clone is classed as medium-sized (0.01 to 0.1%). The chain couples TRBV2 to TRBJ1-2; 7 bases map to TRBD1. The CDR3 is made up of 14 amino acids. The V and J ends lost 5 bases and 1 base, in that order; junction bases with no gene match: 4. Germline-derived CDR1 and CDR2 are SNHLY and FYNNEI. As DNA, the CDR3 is TGTGCCAGCAGTCGGGACAGCTTTAACTATGGCTACACCTTC. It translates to CASSRDSFNYGYTF.

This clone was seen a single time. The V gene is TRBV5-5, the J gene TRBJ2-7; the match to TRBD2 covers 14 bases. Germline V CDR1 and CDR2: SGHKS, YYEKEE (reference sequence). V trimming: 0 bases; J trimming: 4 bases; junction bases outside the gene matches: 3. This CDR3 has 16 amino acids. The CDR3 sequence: CASSLAGTSGGYEQYF. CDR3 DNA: TGTGCCAGCAGCTTGGCCGGGACTAGCGGGGGATACGAGCAGTACTTC.

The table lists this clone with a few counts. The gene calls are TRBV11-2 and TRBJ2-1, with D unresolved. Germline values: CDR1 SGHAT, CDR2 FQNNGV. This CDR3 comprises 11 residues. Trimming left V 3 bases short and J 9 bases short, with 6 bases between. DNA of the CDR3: TGTGCCAGCAGCTTGGAAAGTGAGCAGTTCTTC. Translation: CASSLESEQFF.

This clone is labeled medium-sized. In DNA, the CDR3 is TGTGCCAGCAGCTCCTACAGGGGAGGGGAGACCCAGTACTTC. It specifies CASSSYRGGETQYF. This chain joins TRBV11-2 and TRBJ2-5; possibly TRBD1 or TRBD2 for D (7 bases each). The CDR3 is 14 residues long. Germline V gene data show CDR1 as SGHAT and CDR2 as FQNNGV. V lost 4 bases to trimming and J lost 5 bases, with 14 bases between them. Combining the CDR3 with reference TRBV11-2 and TRBJ2-5 gives the whole variable domain EAGVAQSPRYKIIEKRQSVAFWCNPISGHATLYWYQQILGQGPKLLIQFQNNGVVDDSQLPKDRFSAERLKGVDSTLKIQPAKLEDSAVYLCASSSYRGGETQYFGPGTRLLVL.

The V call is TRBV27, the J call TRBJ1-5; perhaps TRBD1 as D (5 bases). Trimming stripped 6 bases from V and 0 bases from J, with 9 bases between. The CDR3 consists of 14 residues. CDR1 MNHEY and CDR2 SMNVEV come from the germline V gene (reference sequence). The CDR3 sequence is CASRNQGSNQPQHF. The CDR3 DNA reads TGTGCCAGCAGAAATCAGGGTAGCAATCAGCCCCAGCATTTT.

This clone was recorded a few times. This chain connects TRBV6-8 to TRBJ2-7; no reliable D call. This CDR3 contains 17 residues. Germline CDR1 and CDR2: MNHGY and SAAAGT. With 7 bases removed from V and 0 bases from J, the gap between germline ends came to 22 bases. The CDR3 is CASTRTPGQTYSYEQYF. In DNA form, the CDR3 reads TGTGCCAGCACCAGGACCCCTGGGCAGACGTACTCCTACGAGCAGTACTTC.

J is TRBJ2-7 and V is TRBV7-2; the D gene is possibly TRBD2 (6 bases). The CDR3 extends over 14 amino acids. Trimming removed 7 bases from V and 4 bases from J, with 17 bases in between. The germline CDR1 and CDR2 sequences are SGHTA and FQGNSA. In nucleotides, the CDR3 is TGTGCCAGCATCCTTAGCGGTATAAGTTACGAGCAGTACTTC. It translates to CASILSGISYEQYF.

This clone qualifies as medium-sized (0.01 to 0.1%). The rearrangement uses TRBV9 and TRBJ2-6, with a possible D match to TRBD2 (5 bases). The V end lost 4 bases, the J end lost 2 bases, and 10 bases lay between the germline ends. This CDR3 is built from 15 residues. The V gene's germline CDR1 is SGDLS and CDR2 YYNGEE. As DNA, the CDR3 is TGTGCCAGCAGCCCCCACGGGGCTGGGGCCAACGTCCTGACTTTC. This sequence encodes CASSPHGAGANVLTF.

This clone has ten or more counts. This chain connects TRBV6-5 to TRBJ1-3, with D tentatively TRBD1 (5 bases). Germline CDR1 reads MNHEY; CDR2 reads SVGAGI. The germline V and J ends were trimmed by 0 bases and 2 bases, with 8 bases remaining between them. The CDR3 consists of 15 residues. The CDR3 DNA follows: TGTGCCAGCAGTTACTCCGGGACGACTGGAAACACCATATATTTT. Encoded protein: CASSYSGTTGNTIYF.

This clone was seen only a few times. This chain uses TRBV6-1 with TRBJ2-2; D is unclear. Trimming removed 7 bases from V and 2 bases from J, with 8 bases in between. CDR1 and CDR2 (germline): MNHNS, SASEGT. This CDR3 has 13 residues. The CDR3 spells CASKLVNTGELFF. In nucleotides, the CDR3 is TGTGCCAGCAAACTGGTTAACACCGGGGAGCTGTTTTTT.

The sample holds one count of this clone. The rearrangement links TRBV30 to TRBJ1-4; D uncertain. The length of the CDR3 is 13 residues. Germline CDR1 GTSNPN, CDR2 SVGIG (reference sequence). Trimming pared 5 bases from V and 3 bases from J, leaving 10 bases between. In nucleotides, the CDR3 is TGTGCCTGGTGGGCCTTACCTAATGAAAAACTGTTTTTT. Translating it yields CAWWALPNEKLFF.

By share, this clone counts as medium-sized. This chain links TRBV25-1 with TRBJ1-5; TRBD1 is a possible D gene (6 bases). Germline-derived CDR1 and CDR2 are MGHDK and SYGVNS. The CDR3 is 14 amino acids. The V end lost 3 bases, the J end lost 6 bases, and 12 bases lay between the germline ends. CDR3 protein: CASSDISRGQPQHF. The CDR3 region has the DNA TGTGCCAGCAGTGATATTAGCAGGGGTCAGCCCCAGCATTTT. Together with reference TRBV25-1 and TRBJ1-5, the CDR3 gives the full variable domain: EADIYQTPRYLVIGTGKKITLECSQTMGHDKMYWYQQDPGMELHLIHYSYGVNSTEKGDLSSESTVSRIRTEHFPLTLESARPSHTSQYLCASSDISRGQPQHFGDGTRLSIL.

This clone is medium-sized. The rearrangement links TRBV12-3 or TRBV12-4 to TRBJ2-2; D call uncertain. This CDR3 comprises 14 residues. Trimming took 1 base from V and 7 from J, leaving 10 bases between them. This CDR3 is CASSLDGYGGELFF. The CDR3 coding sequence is TGTGCCAGCAGTTTAGACGGGTATGGCGGGGAGCTGTTTTTT.

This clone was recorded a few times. The CDR3 region has the DNA TGTGCCATCAGTGTGGGACGCCCTGGGGGCTACACCTTC. This codes for CAISVGRPGGYTF. This rearrangement joins TRBV10-3 to TRBJ1-2; TRBD1 might be the D (5 bases). Trimming left V 4 bases short and J 8 bases short, with 14 bases between. This CDR3 comprises 13 residues. Germline CDR1 is ENHRY and CDR2 is SYGVKD.

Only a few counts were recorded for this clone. The CDR3 DNA sequence: TGCGCCAGCAGCTTAGGGACAGGCCCCCTCTCCTACGAGCAGTACTTC. This encodes CASSLGTGPLSYEQYF. The chain links TRBV5-1 to TRBJ2-7; TRBD1 agrees at 8 bases. CDR3 length: 16 amino acids. CDR1 is SGHRS, CDR2 YFSETQ, per germline. The V and J ends lost 2 bases and 0 bases, in that order; junction bases with no gene match: 7.

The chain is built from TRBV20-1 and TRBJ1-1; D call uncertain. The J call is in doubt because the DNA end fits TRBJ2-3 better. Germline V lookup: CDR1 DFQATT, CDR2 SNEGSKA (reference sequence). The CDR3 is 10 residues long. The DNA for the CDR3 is TGCAGTGCTAGCCGGAGTTCGCAGTATTTT. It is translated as CSASRSSQYF.

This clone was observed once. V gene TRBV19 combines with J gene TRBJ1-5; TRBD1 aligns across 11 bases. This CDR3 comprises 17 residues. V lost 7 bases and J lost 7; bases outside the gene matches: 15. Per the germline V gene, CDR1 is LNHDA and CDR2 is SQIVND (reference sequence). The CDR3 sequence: CASILTRDRGVGQPQHF. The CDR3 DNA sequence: TGTGCCAGTATTCTGACCCGGGACAGGGGGGTTGGCCAGCCCCAGCATTTT.

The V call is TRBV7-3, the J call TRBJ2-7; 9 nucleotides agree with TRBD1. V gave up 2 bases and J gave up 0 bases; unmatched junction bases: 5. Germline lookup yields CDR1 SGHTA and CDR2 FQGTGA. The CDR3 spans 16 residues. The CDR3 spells CASSLAGTGSSYEQYF. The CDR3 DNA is TGTGCCAGCAGCTTAGCCGGGACAGGGAGCTCCTACGAGCAGTACTTC.

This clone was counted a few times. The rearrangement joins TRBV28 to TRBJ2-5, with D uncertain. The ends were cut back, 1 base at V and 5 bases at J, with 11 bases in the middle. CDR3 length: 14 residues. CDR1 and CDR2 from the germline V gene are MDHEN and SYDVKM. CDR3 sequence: CASSLYSVLETQYF. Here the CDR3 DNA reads TGTGCCAGCAGTTTATATTCGGTGTTGGAGACCCAGTACTTC. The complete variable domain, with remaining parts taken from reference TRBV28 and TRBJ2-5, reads DVKVTQSSRYLVKRTGEKVFLECVQDMDHENMFWYRQDPGLGLRLIYFSYDVKMKEKGDIPEGYSVSREKKERFSLILESASTNQTSMYLCASSLYSVLETQYFGPGTRLLVL.

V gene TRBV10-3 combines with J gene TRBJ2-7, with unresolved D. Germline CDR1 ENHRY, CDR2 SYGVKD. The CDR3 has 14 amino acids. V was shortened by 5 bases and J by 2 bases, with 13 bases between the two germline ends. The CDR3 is CAISIDSTTYEQYF. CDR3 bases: TGTGCCATCAGTATCGACTCGACCACCTACGAGCAGTACTTC.

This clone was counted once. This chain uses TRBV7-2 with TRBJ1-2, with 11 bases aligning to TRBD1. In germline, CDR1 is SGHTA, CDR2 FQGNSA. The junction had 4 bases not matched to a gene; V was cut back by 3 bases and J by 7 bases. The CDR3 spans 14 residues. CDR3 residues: CASSLGQGVGGYTF. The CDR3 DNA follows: TGTGCCAGCAGCTTGGGACAGGGGGTTGGTGGCTACACCTTC.

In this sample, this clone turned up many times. DNA of the CDR3: TGTGCCAGCAGCCAAGGAAAAAGGACAGGGGTACTACAGGCCTACGAGCAGTACTTC. It encodes CASSQGKRTGVLQAYEQYF. The chain links TRBV3-1 to TRBJ2-7, with TRBD1 identical over 9 bases. Unmatched junction bases numbered 15, after V lost 1 base and J lost 2 bases. Germline CDR1 is LGHDT and CDR2 is YNNKEL (reference sequence). The CDR3 totals 19 residues.

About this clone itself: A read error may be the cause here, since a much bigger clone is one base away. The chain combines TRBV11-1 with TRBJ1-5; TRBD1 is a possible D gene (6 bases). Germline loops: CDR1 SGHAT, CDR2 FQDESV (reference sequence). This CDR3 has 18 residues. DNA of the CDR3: TGTGCCAGCAGCTTAGAACTGGGGGGCCTATATATCAATCAGCCCCAGCACTTT. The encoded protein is CASSLELGGLYINQPQHF.

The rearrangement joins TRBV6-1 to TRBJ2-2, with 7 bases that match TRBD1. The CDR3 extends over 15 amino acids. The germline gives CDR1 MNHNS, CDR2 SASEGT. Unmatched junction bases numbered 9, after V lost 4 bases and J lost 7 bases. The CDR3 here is CASSAYRGTGGELFF. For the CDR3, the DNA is TGTGCCAGCAGTGCATACAGGGGTACTGGCGGGGAGCTGTTTTTT.

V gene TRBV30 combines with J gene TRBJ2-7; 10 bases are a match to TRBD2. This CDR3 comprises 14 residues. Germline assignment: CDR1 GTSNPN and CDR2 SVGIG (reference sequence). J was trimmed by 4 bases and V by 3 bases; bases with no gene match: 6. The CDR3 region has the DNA TGTGCCTGGAGCGCCGGACTAGCGGCTTACGAGCAGTACTTC. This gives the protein CAWSAGLAAYEQYF.

In DNA form, the CDR3 reads TGTGCCAGCAGTTTCGCACAGGGCGACAATGAGCAGTTCTTC. Translating gives CASSFAQGDNEQFF. This chain uses TRBV12-3 or TRBV12-4 with TRBJ2-1; perhaps TRBD1 as D (6 bases). There are 14 residues in the CDR3. V was trimmed by 3 bases and J by 5 bases, leaving 11 bases between them.

CDR3 in amino acids: CASSLKRGRGYEQFF. DNA of the CDR3: TGTGCCAGCAGCTTAAAGCGCGGGAGGGGGTATGAGCAGTTCTTC. The chain joins TRBV7-3 to TRBJ2-1, with 9 bases matching TRBD2. Germline CDR1 is SGHTA and CDR2 is FQGTGA. The trim removed 1 base at V and 8 bases at J, leaving 6 bases unmatched. CDR3 length: 15 residues. The whole variable domain, remainder taken from reference TRBV7-3 and TRBJ2-1, is GAGVSQTPSNKVTEKGKYVELRCDPISGHTALYWYRQSLGQGPEFLIYFQGTGAADDSGLPNDRFFAVRPEGSVSTLKIQRTERGDSAVYLCASSLKRGRGYEQFFGPGTRLTVL.

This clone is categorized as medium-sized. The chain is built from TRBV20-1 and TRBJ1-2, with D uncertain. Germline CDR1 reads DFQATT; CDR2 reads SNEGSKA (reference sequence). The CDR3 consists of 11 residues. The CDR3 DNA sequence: TGCAGGACGGACGGAACCTATGGCTACACCTTC. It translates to CRTDGTYGYTF.

The CDR3 here is CSARDPGRSDTEAFF. Here the CDR3 DNA reads TGCAGTGCTAGAGATCCAGGAAGGAGTGACACTGAAGCTTTCTTT. The genes are TRBV20-1 and TRBJ1-1; no definite D call. With 0 bases removed from V and 3 bases from J, the gap between germline ends came to 14 bases. Germline V gives CDR1 DFQATT, CDR2 SNEGSKA (reference sequence). The CDR3 has 15 residues.